This TCR beta chain was obtained from a study of blood T cell repertoires in COVID-19. Study-wide background: The United States, Italy and Spain supplied acute and convalescent COVID-19 samples.

The assay was immunoSEQ multiplex PCR, and TCRdb's table has in-frame clones only and misses some. The sample records approximately 380,000 clones, approximately 90% being singletons. Germline V gives CDR1 MGHRA, CDR2 YSYEKL. V lost 1 base to trimming and J lost 2 bases, with 9 bases between them. The CDR3 spans 15 residues. Sample: PBMCs or T cells enriched from blood (not recorded which). This TCR was recovered from a young woman who had recovered from COVID-19. The chain joins TRBV4-1 to TRBJ1-3; D might be TRBD1 (5 bases). The CDR3 reads CASSQAPGAGNTIYF. CDR3 coding DNA: TGCGCCAGCAGCCAAGCTCCGGGGGCTGGAAACACCATATATTTT.